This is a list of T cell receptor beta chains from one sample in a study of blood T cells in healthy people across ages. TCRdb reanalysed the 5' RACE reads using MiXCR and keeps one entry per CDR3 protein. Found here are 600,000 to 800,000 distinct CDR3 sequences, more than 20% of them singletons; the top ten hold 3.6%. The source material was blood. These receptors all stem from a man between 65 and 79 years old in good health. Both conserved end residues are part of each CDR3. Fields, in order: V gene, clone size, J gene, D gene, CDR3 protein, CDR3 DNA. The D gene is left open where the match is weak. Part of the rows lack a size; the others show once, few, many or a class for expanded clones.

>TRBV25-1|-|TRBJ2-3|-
CANSSAKDTQYF
TGTGCCAACAGTTCGGCGAAGGATACGCAGTATTTT
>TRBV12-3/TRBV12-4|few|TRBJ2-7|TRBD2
CASSREGLGSYEQYF
TGTGCCAGCAGTAGAGAGGGACTAGGGTCCTACGAGCAGTACTTC
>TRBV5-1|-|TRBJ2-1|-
CASSLVLADTEQFF
TGCGCCAGCAGCTTGGTGTTAGCGGACACTGAGCAGTTCTTC
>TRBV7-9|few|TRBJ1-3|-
CASSLDSGNTIYF
TGTGCCAGCAGCTTGGACAGTGGAAACACCATATATTTT
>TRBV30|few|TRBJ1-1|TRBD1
CAWRKPGQGRAFF
TGTGCCTGGAGAAAGCCAGGACAGGGTCGAGCTTTCTTT
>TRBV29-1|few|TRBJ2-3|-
CSVEAPSGVEGTDTQYF
TGCAGCGTTGAAGCCCCCTCTGGGGTTGAAGGCACAGATACGCAGTATTTT
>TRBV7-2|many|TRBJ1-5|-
CASSLLGANQPQHF
TGTGCCAGCAGCCTCCTAGGGGCCAATCAGCCCCAGCATTTT
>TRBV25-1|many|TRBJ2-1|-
CASSDTGSSYNEQFF
TGTGCCAGCAGTGATACCGGGAGCTCCTACAATGAGCAGTTCTTC
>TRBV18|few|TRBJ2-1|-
CASSPLASYNEQFF
TGTGCCAGCTCCCCCTTAGCGTCCTACAATGAGCAGTTCTTC
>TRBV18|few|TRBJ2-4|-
CASSPMLGAVGNIQYF
TGTGCCAGCTCACCGATGCTGGGTGCTGTTGGGAACATTCAGTACTTC
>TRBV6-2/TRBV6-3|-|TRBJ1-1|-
CASRGPPAEAFF
TGTGCCAGCAGGGGCCCCCCCGCTGAAGCTTTCTTT
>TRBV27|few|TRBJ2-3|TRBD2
CASSLGAGGDTQYF
TGTGCCAGCAGTTTAGGAGCGGGAGGAGATACGCAGTATTTT
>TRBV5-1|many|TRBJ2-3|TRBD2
CASSLIASGRVATQYF
TGCGCCAGCAGCTTGATCGCTAGCGGGAGGGTTGCTACGCAGTATTTT
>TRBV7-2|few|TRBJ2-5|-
CASSLVDQETQYF
TGTGCCAGCAGCTTAGTAGACCAAGAGACCCAGTACTTC
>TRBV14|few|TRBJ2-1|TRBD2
CASSQAGTWYNEQFF
TGTGCCAGCAGTCAAGCGGGGACCTGGTACAATGAGCAGTTCTTC
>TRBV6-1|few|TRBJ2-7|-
CASSEVGEYEQYF
TGTGCCAGCAGTGAAGTGGGGGAGTACGAGCAGTACTTC
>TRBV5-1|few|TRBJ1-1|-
CASSSGILNTEAFF
TGCGCCAGCAGCTCCGGGATCTTAAACACTGAAGCTTTCTTT
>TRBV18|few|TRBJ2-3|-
CASSPSTVDTQYF
TGTGCCAGCTCACCTTCTACCGTAGATACGCAGTATTTT
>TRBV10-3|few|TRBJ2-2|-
CAISERANTGELFF
TGTGCCATCAGTGAGCGAGCGAACACCGGGGAGCTGTTTTTT
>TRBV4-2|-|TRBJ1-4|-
CASSQESTNEKLFF
TGTGCCAGCAGCCAGGAATCGACTAATGAAAAACTGTTTTTT
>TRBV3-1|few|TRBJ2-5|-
CASSQDGSTARGYF
TGTGCCAGCAGCCAAGATGGTAGTACAGCCCGGGGATACTTC
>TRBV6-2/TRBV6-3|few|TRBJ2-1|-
CASRPSGDEQFF
TGTGCCAGCAGACCGTCCGGGGATGAGCAGTTCTTC
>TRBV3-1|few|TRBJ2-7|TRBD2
CASSHTSGSFHEQYF
TGTGCCAGCAGCCACACTAGCGGGAGTTTCCACGAGCAGTACTTC
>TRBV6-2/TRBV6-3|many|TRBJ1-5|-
CASSYSSGSRNQPQHF
TGTGCCAGCAGTTACTCGAGCGGGAGTCGCAATCAGCCCCAGCATTTT
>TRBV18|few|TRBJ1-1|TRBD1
CASSPLQGELTEAFF
TGTGCCAGCTCACCGTTGCAGGGGGAGCTCACTGAAGCTTTCTTT
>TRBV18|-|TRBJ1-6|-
CASSPGFNSPLHF
TGTGCCAGCTCACCAGGGTTCAATTCACCCCTCCACTTT
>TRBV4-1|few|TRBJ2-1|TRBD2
CASSQVPGRIVYEQFF
TGCGCCAGCAGCCAAGTCCCCGGGAGGATCGTCTATGAGCAGTTCTTC
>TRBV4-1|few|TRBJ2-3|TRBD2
CASSQQEREADTQYF
TGCGCCAGCAGCCAACAAGAGCGGGAGGCAGATACGCAGTATTTT
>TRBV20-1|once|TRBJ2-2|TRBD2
CSGLADPNTGELFF
TGCAGTGGACTAGCGGACCCGAACACCGGGGAGCTGTTTTTT
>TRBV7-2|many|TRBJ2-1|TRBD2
CASSSLAGLNYNEQFF
TGTGCCAGCAGCTCCCTAGCGGGACTAAACTACAATGAGCAGTTCTTC
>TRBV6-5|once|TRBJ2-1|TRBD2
CASSSAGTSRHEQFF
TGTGCCAGCAGTAGCGCCGGGACTAGCAGACATGAGCAGTTCTTC
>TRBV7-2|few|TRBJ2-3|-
CASSLDGTLTDTQYF
TGTGCCAGCAGCTTAGACGGGACCCTTACAGATACGCAGTATTTT
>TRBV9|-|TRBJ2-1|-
CASSDGLYNEQFF
TGTGCCAGCAGCGACGGGCTCTACAATGAGCAGTTCTTC